The clone carrying this TCR beta chain appeared many times. Its antigen is not identified. PBMCs came from more than 9 ml fresh peripheral blood. The sample originates from a study of T cells in Graves' hyperthyroidism and ophthalmopathy. The overall study: Peripheral blood sampling occurred at initial diagnosis, before any treatment.

Whole-study results and caveats: Most thyroid clonotypes with frequency above 0.001 were detected in blood.

TCR beta CDR3 sequences were amplified from RNA transcripts. RT-PCR in the first round (using the HTBI primer set) targeted the TCR CDR3. Via MiXCR, TCRdb re-called the multiplex PCR reads, giving one row per CDR3 protein. Here the sample spans around 380,000 distinct CDR3 sequences, approximately 12% being singletons. CDR3 size: 15 residues. V shed 5 bases and J shed 4 bases, with 18 bases lying between them. Germline V gene sequence: CDR1 SGHAT, CDR2 FQNNGV. V and J are TRBV11-2 and TRBJ2-7; unclear D gene. Sequencing was performed on blood. This clonotype was obtained from a man younger than 40 with Graves' hyperthyroidism that later progressed to Graves' ophthalmopathy. The CDR3 bases are TGTGCCAGCAGCCCCCAGTCTATCCCGGTTTACGAGCAGTACTTC. Its translation: CASSPQSIPVYEQYF.